This is a list of T cell receptor beta chains from one sample in a study of identical twins. Each CDR3 protein gets one entry after TCRdb re-called the 5' RACE reads with MiXCR. The sample shows about 810,000 distinct CDR3 sequences, roughly an eighth of them seen only once. These same data were also listed under a study on yellow fever vaccine responses in identical twins.

Sample: PBMCs. The source of these receptors is a woman younger than 30 in good health. CDR3s leave out the opening cysteine and the closing phenylalanine or tryptophan.

V,J,CDR3
TRBV27,TRBJ1-6,ASSLEQNNSPLH
TRBV6-1,TRBJ2-5,ASSVIAGTKETQY
TRBV10-3,TRBJ1-2,ATRDRGYGYT
TRBV7-9,TRBJ2-6,ASSLAGRGANVLT
TRBV6-5,TRBJ2-5,ASSHRAETQY
TRBV27,TRBJ2-7,ASSPGWGSYEQY
TRBV5-1,TRBJ2-2,ASSPRTGSTGELF
TRBV24-1,TRBJ2-1,ATSDPLMGYEQF
TRBV6-5,TRBJ1-1,ASSYSKTELNTEAF
TRBV5-4,TRBJ2-7,ASSTSGLASEQY
TRBV12-3/TRBV12-4,TRBJ1-5,ASTPGGINQPQH
TRBV7-2,TRBJ2-2,ASSLTAGVNTGELF
TRBV25-1,TRBJ2-3,ASSEWGTTDTQY
TRBV20-1,TRBJ2-5,SARLGAGETQY
TRBV2,TRBJ2-1,ASSPHSPNEQF
TRBV5-5,TRBJ2-1,ASSLSDRGQS
TRBV29-1,TRBJ1-5,SVELSGNQPQH
TRBV9,TRBJ2-3,ASSVDGGRADTQY
TRBV3-1,TRBJ2-1,ASSQVPGQQF
TRBV29-1,TRBJ2-3,SVEDHMGTTDTQY
TRBV4-1,TRBJ1-5,ASSPYGVNSNQPQH
TRBV3-1,TRBJ1-1,ASSQEGQRLKAF
TRBV5-1,TRBJ2-1,ASSLTSGGARSYNEQF
TRBV12-3/TRBV12-4,TRBJ2-7,ASSPGPQLSSYEQY